The sequence of this T cell receptor beta chain was determined in a study of shared clonotypes between healthy human individuals. Clones were read by immunoSEQ multiplex PCR, and TCRdb kept only the in-frame ones, dropping some. This sample has 2 million to 2.5 million clones, with 93% found just once. The CDR3 length is 17 residues. Per germline, CDR1 MDHEN and CDR2 SYDVKM. V was clipped by 7 bases and J by 5 bases; unmatched bases: 12. This receptor was identified in a man between 18 and 35 years old in good health. Some clones in this sample may be carry-over from other donors' samples. The genes are TRBV28 and TRBJ2-5, with TRBD2 matching over 14 bases. Sequencing was performed on naive CD4+ T cells from PBMCs. Subset in this sample: CD45RA+ positively selected. The CDR3 protein is CASTTWTSGRSGETQYF. The CDR3 DNA sequence: TGTGCCAGCACAACGTGGACTAGCGGGAGGTCTGGGGAGACCCAGTACTTC.